This T cell receptor beta chain was sequenced for a study of blood T cells in healthy people across ages. Each sample provided at least 6 micrograms of extracted total RNA. This clonotype was detected only a few times. Antigen: not known. V lost 6 bases to trimming and J lost 6 bases; unmatched junction nucleotides: 11. Looked up from germline, CDR1 is MGHDK and CDR2 is SYGVNS. The CDR3 is 14 residues long. Whole-study results and caveats: Diversity figures derived from one million T cells were judged to underestimate the true value.

Combining a sample-barcoded 5' primer with a J-beta primer mix, a second PCR ran for 7 to 11 cycles. All cDNA molecules were each tagged by a template-switch adaptor with 12 random nucleotides. TCRdb reprocessed the 5' RACE reads with MiXCR, giving one entry per CDR3 protein. Of 1.8 million or so distinct CDR3 sequences listed, around 40% are singletons. This chain links TRBV25-1 with TRBJ2-7; 7 positions match TRBD1. The sequenced sample consisted of blood. The sequence was obtained from a human donor in good health. The CDR3 here is CASRSGQCLCEQYF. The DNA of the CDR3 is TGTGCCAGCAGGTCGGGACAGTGTTTATGCGAGCAGTACTTC.